The 22 T cell receptor beta chains below all came from one sample that was sequenced in a study of beta chain features in type 1 diabetes. The antigens for these receptors are not known. Regarding the study as a whole: Patients with Type 1 diabetes showed moderately but significantly shorter TCRB CDR3s in all four CD4+ subsets.

The authors reverse transcribed all of the isolated RNA, so sequencing captured expressed TCRB transcripts. Sequencing used immunoSEQ multiplex PCR; TCRdb keeps in-frame clones, though not all of them. In the table there are about 700,000 clones, roughly 13% of which are singletons. The source material was naive CD4+ T cells from blood. The receptor set was obtained from a man between 18 and 29 years old with type 1 diabetes.

The V gene is TRBV11-2, the J gene TRBJ1-4; unclear D gene. Per germline, CDR1 SGHAT and CDR2 FQNNGV. Trimming stripped 5 bases from V and 7 bases from J, with 14 bases between. This CDR3 contains 14 residues. DNA of the CDR3: TGTGCCAGCAGCGCCGTGACGGCAGTTGAAAAACTGTTTTTT. Translation: CASSAVTAVEKLFF.

This chain uses TRBV30 with TRBJ2-7; no definite D call. CDR3 length equals 10 residues. CDR1 is GTSNPN, CDR2 SVGIG, per germline (reference sequence). V shed 8 bases and J shed 5 bases, with 10 bases lying between them. CDR3 DNA sequence: TGTGCCCCCCCCCAAAACGAGCAGTACTTC. Its protein is CAPPQNEQYF.

The genes are TRBV7-3 and TRBJ2-2; TRBD2 agrees at 10 bases. The CDR3 has 17 residues. CDR1 and CDR2 from the germline V gene are SGHTA and FQGTGA. The junction had 8 bases not matched to a gene; V was cut back by 4 bases and J by 3 bases. The CDR3: CASSSTPSGRYTGELFF. For the CDR3, the DNA is TGTGCCAGCAGCTCGACCCCTAGCGGGAGATACACCGGGGAGCTGTTTTTT.

The chain uses TRBV20-1 and TRBJ1-1, with D perhaps matching TRBD1 (5 bases). This CDR3 region has 11 residues. V was trimmed by 7 bases and J by 7 bases, leaving 13 bases between them. CDR1 and CDR2 (germline): DFQATT, SNEGSKA (reference sequence). The CDR3 region is CSGKTVHEAFF. The CDR3 region has the DNA TGCAGTGGGAAGACAGTCCATGAAGCTTTCTTT.

The table lists this clone with a few counts. V usage is TRBV5-1 and J usage is TRBJ1-5; the D gene is possibly TRBD1 (6 bases). The length of the CDR3 is 13 residues. Trimming took off 4 bases at V and 5 bases at J, with 10 bases between the two ends. Germline values: CDR1 SGHRS, CDR2 YFSETQ. This CDR3 is CASSEGEHQPQHF. CDR3 nucleotides: TGCGCCAGCAGCGAGGGGGAGCATCAGCCCCAGCATTTT.

This clone was found a few times. The chain combines TRBV30 with TRBJ1-2; maybe TRBD1 (5 bases). The CDR3 runs 11 residues. The V and J ends lost 1 base and 8 bases respectively, with 8 bases between them. The germline V gene encodes CDR1 GTSNPN and CDR2 SVGIG (reference sequence). The CDR3 DNA follows: TGTGCCTGGAGTGGTGACAGAGGCTACACCTTC. Translation gives CAWSGDRGYTF.

This clone was counted a few times. The CDR3 protein is CAISESWDSQETQYF. In DNA, the CDR3 is TGTGCCATCAGTGAGTCCTGGGACAGCCAAGAGACCCAGTACTTC. The chain combines TRBV10-3 with TRBJ2-5, with 7 bases lining up with TRBD1. Germline V gives CDR1 ENHRY, CDR2 SYGVKD. The CDR3 extends over 15 amino acids. The ends lost 0 bases at V and 1 base at J; junction bases unmatched: 2.

This clone occurred a few times. This rearrangement joins TRBV15 to TRBJ2-3; TRBD1 agrees at 9 bases. The CDR3 spans 17 residues. Germline V gives CDR1 LNHNV, CDR2 YYDKDF (reference sequence). V lost 2 bases to trimming and J lost 5 bases; unmatched junction nucleotides: 11. The CDR3 loop reads CATSRPPTGQGIDTQYF. CDR3 in DNA: TGTGCCACCAGCAGACCACCGACGGGACAGGGAATAGATACGCAGTATTTT.

The rearrangement joins TRBV30 to TRBJ1-5, with 7 bases aligning to TRBD1. Per germline, CDR1 GTSNPN and CDR2 SVGIG (reference sequence). This CDR3 region has 14 residues. Trimming took 2 bases from V and 7 from J; bases not matched to a gene: 8. The chain's CDR3 is CAWSLTGLRQPQHF. The CDR3 region has the DNA TGTGCCTGGAGTTTGACAGGGTTACGGCAGCCCCAGCATTTT.

V and J are TRBV10-3 and TRBJ2-1, with D tentatively TRBD1 or TRBD2 (6 bases each). Germline V gene data show CDR1 as ENHRY and CDR2 as SYGVKD. This CDR3 is 14 amino acids long. Deletions cut 7 bases from V and 7 bases from J, with 17 bases between. The chain's CDR3 is CAITPGAVQNEQFF. The CDR3, as DNA: TGTGCCATCACCCCGGGGGCAGTCCAGAATGAGCAGTTCTTC.

The gene calls are TRBV25-1 and TRBJ1-4; D gene unclear. Looked up from germline, CDR1 is MGHDK and CDR2 is SYGVNS. CDR3 length: 15 residues. V shed 3 bases and J shed 0 bases, with 8 bases lying between them. This CDR3 is CASSDPRATNEKLFF. CDR3 DNA sequence: TGTGCCAGCAGTGATCCACGGGCAACTAATGAAAAACTGTTTTTT. The full variable domain, its missing parts supplied by reference TRBV25-1 and TRBJ1-4, is EADIYQTPRYLVIGTGKKITLECSQTMGHDKMYWYQQDPGMELHLIHYSYGVNSTEKGDLSSESTVSRIRTEHFPLTLESARPSHTSQYLCASSDPRATNEKLFFGSGTQLSVL.

In its sample, this clone was seen a few times. The rearrangement joins TRBV7-9 to TRBJ1-3; the D is unclear. The CDR3 is made up of 15 amino acids. V was shortened by 1 base and J by 0 bases, with 7 bases between the two germline ends. CDR1 SEHNR and CDR2 FQNEAQ come from the germline V gene (reference sequence). Written as DNA, the CDR3 is TGTGCCAGCAGCTTAGGTCGGAGCTCTGGAAACACCATATATTTT. Translated: CASSLGRSSGNTIYF. The variable domain in full, completed from reference TRBV7-9 and TRBJ1-3, reads DTGVSQNPRHKITKRGQNVTFRCDPISEHNRLYWYRQTLGQGPEFLTYFQNEAQLEKSRLLSDRFSAERPKGSFSTLEIQRTEQGDSAMYLCASSLGRSSGNTIYFGEGSWLTVV.

This chain uses TRBV18 with TRBJ2-7; D not resolved. V was pared by 3 bases and J by 5 bases, with 11 bases between. The germline V gene encodes CDR1 KGHSH and CDR2 LQKENI. The CDR3 runs to 13 residues. The CDR3 sequence: CASSPIPGDEQYF. DNA of the CDR3: TGTGCCAGCTCACCGATCCCTGGGGACGAGCAGTACTTC.

The genes are TRBV25-1 and TRBJ2-5; possibly TRBD2 for D (6 bases). Trimming took 1 base from V and 5 from J, leaving 17 bases between them. This CDR3 is 16 amino acids long. In germline, CDR1 is MGHDK, CDR2 SYGVNS. CDR3 loop: CASSESWAGSVETQYF. CDR3 nucleotides: TGTGCCAGCAGTGAATCTTGGGCGGGGTCAGTGGAGACCCAGTACTTC. Looking up the rest from reference TRBV25-1 and TRBJ2-5 gives the full variable domain: EADIYQTPRYLVIGTGKKITLECSQTMGHDKMYWYQQDPGMELHLIHYSYGVNSTEKGDLSSESTVSRIRTEHFPLTLESARPSHTSQYLCASSESWAGSVETQYFGPGTRLLVL.

The J gene is TRBJ1-2, the V gene TRBV9, with 7 bases aligning to TRBD1. With 5 bases clipped from V and 7 bases from J, the junction kept 11 bases outside the gene matches. This CDR3 has 14 residues. Germline V gene lookup returns CDR1 SGDLS and CDR2 YYNGEE. CDR3 coding DNA: TGTGCCAGCAGTTTATACAGGGGTATGGTTGGCTACACCTTC. It specifies CASSLYRGMVGYTF.

The chain employs TRBV30 and TRBJ2-3; 8 bases agree with TRBD2. After removal of 5 bases from V and 6 bases from J, the junction contained 16 bases not matched to a gene. This CDR3 has 16 residues. Germline V gene data show CDR1 as GTSNPN and CDR2 as SVGIG (reference sequence). This CDR3 reads CAWVARGGIRFDTQYF. CDR3 bases: TGTGCCTGGGTAGCCCGGGGGGGGATCAGATTTGATACGCAGTATTTT.

V gene TRBV5-1 combines with J gene TRBJ1-1; D perhaps matches TRBD1 (5 bases). Per the germline V gene, CDR1 is SGHRS and CDR2 is YFSETQ. This CDR3 contains 16 residues. V lost 4 bases and J 2 bases, leaving 18 bases between the germline ends. This CDR3 is CASSMIRGTSNTEAFF. CDR3 nucleotide sequence: TGCGCCAGCAGCATGATCCGGGGCACCTCCAACACTGAAGCTTTCTTT.

This clone came up a few times. This rearrangement joins TRBV4-1 to TRBJ2-3; 7 bases fit TRBD2. Losses at the gene ends were 1 base for V and 7 bases for J; bases not matched to a gene: 17. The CDR3 runs 18 residues. Germline V gene data show CDR1 as MGHRA and CDR2 as YSYEKL. The CDR3 nucleotides are TGCGCCAGCAGCCAAGTTACCCTTGCGGGGGAAATTCTGAATACGCAGTATTTT. Translation gives CASSQVTLAGEILNTQYF.

This chain links TRBV30 with TRBJ1-1; D not certain. The CDR3 totals 11 residues. Trimming pared 0 bases from V and 11 bases from J, leaving 10 bases between. From germline, CDR1 is GTSNPN and CDR2 SVGIG (reference sequence). This chain's CDR3 is CAWSVLDGAFF. The CDR3 DNA sequence: TGTGCCTGGAGTGTACTGGATGGGGCTTTCTTT.

The gene calls are TRBV18 and TRBJ1-5; unclear D gene. Looked up from germline, CDR1 is KGHSH and CDR2 is LQKENI. The CDR3 consists of 15 residues. V lost 4 bases and J lost 3, with 13 bases in between. The CDR3 bases are TGTGCCAGCTCACGAATAAACGGAGACAATCAGCCCCAGCATTTT. Translation gives CASSRINGDNQPQHF.

This clone has only a few counts. The J gene is TRBJ1-5, the V gene TRBV5-1; 7 bases match TRBD1. The CDR3 length is 15 residues. J lost 4 bases, V lost 0 bases, and 4 bases had no gene match. Per germline, CDR1 SGHRS and CDR2 YFSETQ. The DNA of the CDR3 is TGCGCCAGCAGCTTGGATCCACAGGGGAATCAGCCCCAGCATTTT. As protein: CASSLDPQGNQPQHF. Full variable domain (rest looked up from reference TRBV5-1 and TRBJ1-5): KAGVTQTPRYLIKTRGQQVTLSCSPISGHRSVSWYQQTPGQGLQFLFEYFSETQRNKGNFPGRFSGRQFSNSRSEMNVSTLELGDSALYLCASSLDPQGNQPQHFGDGTRLSIL.

This clone was found a few times. V is TRBV7-9 and J is TRBJ1-5; 10 bases line up with TRBD1. There are 15 residues in the CDR3. V was clipped by 5 bases and J by 7 bases; unmatched bases: 8. Germline CDR1 and CDR2: SEHNR and FQNEAQ (reference sequence). The CDR3 bases are TGTGCCAGCAGCCCAACCGGGACAGGGGACCAGCCCCAGCATTTT. Its protein product is CASSPTGTGDQPQHF.